This T cell receptor beta chain is drawn from a study of identical twins (dated by TCRdb to between 2015 and 2016). In the study overall: TCR alpha and beta repertoires from monozygotic twins, unrelated adults of various ages and cord blood were deep-sequenced to test whether fetal clonotypes persist. Replicate twin experiments were performed at different times using different library preparation protocols to rule out contamination. The research as a whole found: The excess sharing between twins in beta out-of-frame sequences was weaker because fewer shared sequences reduced the signal-to-noise ratio. Invariant T cells such as MAIT and iNKT could partly confound zero-insertion analyses, although diverse VJ usage argued against such confounding for most clonotypes. Because the same donors could not be followed over many years, conclusions were based on cross-sectional statistical analysis. Compared with coincidental sharing between unrelated individuals, out-of-frame TCR alpha sequences shared between twins showed an excess of sequences with low generation probability. Abundant cord blood beta clonotypes carried fewer insertions; young adult naive repertoires showed a weaker similar trend, while memory repertoires showed none. Recombination models systematically underestimated out-of-frame TCR alpha sharing in monozygotic twins but agreed with sharing between unrelated individuals.

Regarding this clonotype: Its binding antigen is unknown. One base away there is no much larger clone; base qualities are not given.

Every donor in the study was a healthy Caucasian. The twin cohort consisted of three pairs of female monozygotic twins, all aged roughly 18 to 30 years. Positive isolation kits from Invitrogen were used to isolate CD4+ and CD8+ T cell populations. The trim is 5 bases for V and 1 base for J, with a gap of 14 bases between the germline ends. CDR1 and CDR2 are read off the germline V gene (reference sequence) as SEHNR and FQNEAQ. The CDR3 measures 16 amino acids from cysteine to phenylalanine. Just CDR3 DNA is preserved here, 48 bases in frame from base 1. Library preparation used 5' RACE. The reads were generated on an Illumina HiSeq 2000. A universal primer binding site was introduced by template switching, and a unique molecular identifier was present in the final cDNA, enabling accurate counting of TCR cDNA molecules. Specific primers in the conserved constant-segment region were used to synthesize first-strand cDNA for the TCR alpha and beta chains. To control for contamination, each cDNA library was double barcoded with a SMART-Mk sample barcode plus Illumina barcodes. Two successive PCR steps introduced TruSeq adapter sequences along with Illumina sample barcodes. TCR alpha and beta cDNA libraries were sequenced on the Illumina HiSeq platform with custom primers. The authors' analysis ran thus. MiGEC processed the raw reads to extract unique molecular identifiers, while MiXCR was used to determine the CDR3 positions. For each individual, recombination models were inferred using an EM algorithm with the repgenHMM and IGoR tools. Shared clonotypes were analyzed with the tcR package in R, and sharing was normalized by the product of cloneset sizes. To study raw recombination without the effects of thymic and clonal selection, out-of-frame nonproductive sequences were analyzed. In TCRdb, the public reads were trimmed at Q25 with fastp and aligned with MiXCR, with productive beta chains retained. One record per CDR3 amino acid sequence lists the most common genes and DNA. For this entry, the V and J calls and clone size follow TCRdb and not the study's own pipeline. The sample profile shows under 300,000 distinct CDR3 sequences; 6.5% to 9.5% of them were found once. Roughly 3.1% of the sample is in the top ten clones.

In addition, the sample was reused for a study of yellow fever vaccine responses in identical twins. Per that second paper: The authors reported that the T cell response to vaccination in identical twins appeared partly convergent and partly personalized. The study precisely tracked vaccine-responding T cell clones in identical twins.

The receptor was isolated from a woman younger than 35 in good health. The chain uses TRBV7-9 and TRBJ2-2, with a tentative D gene TRBD2 over 6 matching bases. The material sequenced was CD8+ T cells sorted from blood. The nucleotide sequence reads TGTGCCAGCAGCCCACCTTCGGGGGAGAACACCGGGGAGCTGTTTTTT. Its protein is CASSPPSGENTGELFF.